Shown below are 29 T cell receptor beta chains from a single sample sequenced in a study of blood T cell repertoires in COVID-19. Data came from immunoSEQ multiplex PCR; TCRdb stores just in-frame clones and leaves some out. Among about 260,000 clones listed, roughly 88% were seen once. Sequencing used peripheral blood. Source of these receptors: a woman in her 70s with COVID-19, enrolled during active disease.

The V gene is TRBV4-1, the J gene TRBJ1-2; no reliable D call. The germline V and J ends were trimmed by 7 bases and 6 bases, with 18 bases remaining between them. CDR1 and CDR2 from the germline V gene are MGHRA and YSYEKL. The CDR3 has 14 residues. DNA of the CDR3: TGCGCCAGCACTACAAGCTGGCGGCCGGATGGCTACACCTTC. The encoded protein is CASTTSWRPDGYTF.

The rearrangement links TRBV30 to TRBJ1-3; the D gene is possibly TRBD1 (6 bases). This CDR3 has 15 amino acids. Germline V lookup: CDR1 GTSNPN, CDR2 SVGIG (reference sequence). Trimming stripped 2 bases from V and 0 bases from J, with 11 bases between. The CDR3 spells CAWSLGAFSGNTIYF. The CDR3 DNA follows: TGTGCCTGGAGTTTGGGGGCCTTCTCTGGAAACACCATATATTTT. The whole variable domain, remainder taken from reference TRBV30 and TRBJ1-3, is SQTIHQWPATLVQPVGSPLSLECTVEGTSNPNLYWYRQAAGRGLQLLFYSVGIGQISSEVPQNLSASRPQDRQFILSSKKLLLSDSGFYLCAWSLGAFSGNTIYFGEGSWLTVV.

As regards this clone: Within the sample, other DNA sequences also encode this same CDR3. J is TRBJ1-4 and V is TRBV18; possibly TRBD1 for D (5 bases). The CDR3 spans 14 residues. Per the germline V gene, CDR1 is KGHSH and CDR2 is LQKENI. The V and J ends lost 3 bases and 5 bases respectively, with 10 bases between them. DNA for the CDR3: TGTGCCAGCTCACCGGGAAGGGGAAATGAAAAACTGTTTTTT. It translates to CASSPGRGNEKLFF.

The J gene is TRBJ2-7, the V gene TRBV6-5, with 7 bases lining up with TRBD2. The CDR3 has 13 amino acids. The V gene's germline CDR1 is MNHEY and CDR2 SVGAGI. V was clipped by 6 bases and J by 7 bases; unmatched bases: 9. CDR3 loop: CASRPGRGGEQYF. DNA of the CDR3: TGTGCCAGCAGACCTGGACGGGGAGGGGAGCAGTACTTC.

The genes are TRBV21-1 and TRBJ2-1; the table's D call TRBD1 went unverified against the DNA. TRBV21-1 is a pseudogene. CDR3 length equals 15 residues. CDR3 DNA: TGTGCCAGCAGCAAGTTCACAGGGGATTACAATGAGCAGTTCTTC. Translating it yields CASSKFTGDYNEQFF.

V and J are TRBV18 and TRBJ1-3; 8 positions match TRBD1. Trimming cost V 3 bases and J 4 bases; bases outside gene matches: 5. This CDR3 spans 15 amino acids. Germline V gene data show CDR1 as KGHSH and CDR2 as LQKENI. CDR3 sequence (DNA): TGTGCCAGCTCACCGGCCAGGGGGCAGGGAAACACCATATATTTT. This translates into CASSPARGQGNTIYF.

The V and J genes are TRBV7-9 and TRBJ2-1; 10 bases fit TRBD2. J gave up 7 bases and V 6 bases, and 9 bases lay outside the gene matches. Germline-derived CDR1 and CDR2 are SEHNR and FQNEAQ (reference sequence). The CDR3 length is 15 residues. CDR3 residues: CASRPSGSKENEQFF. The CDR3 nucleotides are TGTGCCAGCAGACCTAGCGGGAGTAAAGAAAATGAGCAGTTCTTC.

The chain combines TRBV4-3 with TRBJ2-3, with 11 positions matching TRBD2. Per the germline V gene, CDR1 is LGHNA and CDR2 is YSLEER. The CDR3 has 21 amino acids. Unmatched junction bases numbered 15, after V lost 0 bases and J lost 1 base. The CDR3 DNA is TGCGCCAGCAGCCAAGATCTTGTAGGGCTAGCGGGAGGAGTTGGCACAGATACGCAGTATTTT. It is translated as CASSQDLVGLAGGVGTDTQYF.

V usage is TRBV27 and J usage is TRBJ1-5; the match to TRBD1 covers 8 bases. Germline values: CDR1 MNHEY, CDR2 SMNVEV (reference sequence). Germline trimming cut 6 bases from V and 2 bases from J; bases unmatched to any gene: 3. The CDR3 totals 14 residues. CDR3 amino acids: CASRGTGGNQPQHF. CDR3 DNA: TGTGCCAGCAGAGGGACAGGAGGCAATCAGCCCCAGCATTTT.

The CDR3 DNA reads as TGTGCCAGTAATCCCGCAGGACTAGCGGGAGGTTACAATGAGCAGTTCTTC. Translated: CASNPAGLAGGYNEQFF. The chain recombines TRBV19 with TRBJ2-1; TRBD2 agrees at 14 bases. The junction had 9 bases not matched to a gene; V was cut back by 7 bases and J by 4 bases. CDR1 and CDR2 (germline): LNHDA, SQIVND (reference sequence). The CDR3 extends over 17 amino acids. The full variable domain, in which reference TRBV19 and TRBJ2-1 provide the parts outside the CDR3, is DGGITQSPKYLFRKEGQNVTLSCEQNLNHDAMYWYRQDPGQGLRLIYYSQIVNDFQKGDIAEGYSVSREKKESFPLTVTSAQKNPTAFYLCASNPAGLAGGYNEQFFGPGTRLTVL.

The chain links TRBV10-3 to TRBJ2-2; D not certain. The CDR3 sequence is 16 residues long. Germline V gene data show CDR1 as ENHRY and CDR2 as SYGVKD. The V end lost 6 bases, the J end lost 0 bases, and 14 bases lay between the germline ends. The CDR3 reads CAIRGLKTTNTGELFF. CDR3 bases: TGTGCCATCAGGGGTCTTAAAACTACGAACACCGGGGAGCTGTTTTTT.

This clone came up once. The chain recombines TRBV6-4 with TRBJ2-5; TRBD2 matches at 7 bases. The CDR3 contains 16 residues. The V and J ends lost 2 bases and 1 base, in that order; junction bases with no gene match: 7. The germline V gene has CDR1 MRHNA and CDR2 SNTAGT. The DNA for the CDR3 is TGTGCCAGCAGTGACCAATTGGGGGGGATCCAAGAGACCCAGTACTTC. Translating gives CASSDQLGGIQETQYF.

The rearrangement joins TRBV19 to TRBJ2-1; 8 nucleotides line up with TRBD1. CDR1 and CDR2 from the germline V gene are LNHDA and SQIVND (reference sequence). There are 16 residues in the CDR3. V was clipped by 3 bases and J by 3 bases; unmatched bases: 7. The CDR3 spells CASSILVGQGYNEQFF. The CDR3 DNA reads TGTGCCAGTAGTATTCTGGTCGGACAGGGCTACAATGAGCAGTTCTTC.

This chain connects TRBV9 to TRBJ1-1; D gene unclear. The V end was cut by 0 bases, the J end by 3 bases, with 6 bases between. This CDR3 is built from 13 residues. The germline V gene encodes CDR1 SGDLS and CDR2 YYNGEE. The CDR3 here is CASSVVLDTEAFF. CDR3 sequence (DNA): TGTGCCAGCAGCGTAGTTTTAGACACTGAAGCTTTCTTT. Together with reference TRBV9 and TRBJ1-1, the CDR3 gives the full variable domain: DSGVTQTPKHLITATGQRVTLRCSPRSGDLSVYWYQQSLDQGLQFLIQYYNGEERAKGNILERFSAQQFPDLHSELNLSSLELGDSALYFCASSVVLDTEAFFGQGTRLTVV.

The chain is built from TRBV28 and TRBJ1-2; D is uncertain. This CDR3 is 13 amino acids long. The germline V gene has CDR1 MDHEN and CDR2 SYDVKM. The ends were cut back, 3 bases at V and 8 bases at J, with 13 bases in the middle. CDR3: CASSFAAARGYTF. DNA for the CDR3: TGTGCCAGCAGTTTCGCGGCAGCCCGCGGCTACACCTTC.

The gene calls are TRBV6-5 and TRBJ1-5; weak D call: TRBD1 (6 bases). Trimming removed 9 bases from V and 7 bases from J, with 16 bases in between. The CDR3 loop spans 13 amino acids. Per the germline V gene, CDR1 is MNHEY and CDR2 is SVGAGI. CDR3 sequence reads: CASRGGVGQPQHF. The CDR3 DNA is TGTGCCAGTAGAGGGGGGGTCGGCCAGCCCCAGCATTTT.

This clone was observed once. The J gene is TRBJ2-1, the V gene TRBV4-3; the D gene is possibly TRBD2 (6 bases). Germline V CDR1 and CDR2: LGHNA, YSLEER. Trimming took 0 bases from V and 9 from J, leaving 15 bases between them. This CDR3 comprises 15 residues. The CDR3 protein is CASSQDSGVSGEQFF. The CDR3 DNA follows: TGCGCCAGCAGCCAAGATTCGGGAGTCTCTGGTGAGCAGTTCTTC.

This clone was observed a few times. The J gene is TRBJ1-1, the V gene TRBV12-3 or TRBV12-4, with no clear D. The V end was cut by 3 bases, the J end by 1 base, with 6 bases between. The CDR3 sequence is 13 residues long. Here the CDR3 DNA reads TGTGCCAGCAGTTTTGCAGAGAACACTGAAGCTTTCTTT. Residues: CASSFAENTEAFF.

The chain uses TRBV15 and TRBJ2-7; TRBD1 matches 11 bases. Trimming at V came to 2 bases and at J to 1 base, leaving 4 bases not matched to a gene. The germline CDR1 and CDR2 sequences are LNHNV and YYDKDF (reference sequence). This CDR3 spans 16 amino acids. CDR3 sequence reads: CATSRTGTGGSYEQYF. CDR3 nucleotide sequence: TGTGCCACCAGCAGAACCGGGACAGGGGGTTCCTACGAGCAGTACTTC.

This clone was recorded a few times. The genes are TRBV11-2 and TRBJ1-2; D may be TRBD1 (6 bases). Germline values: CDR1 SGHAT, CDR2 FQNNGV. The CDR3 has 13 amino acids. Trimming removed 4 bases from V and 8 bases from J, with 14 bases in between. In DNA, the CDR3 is TGTGCCAGCAGCTCCTACAGGGAGGGCGGCTACACCTTC. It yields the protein CASSSYREGGYTF.

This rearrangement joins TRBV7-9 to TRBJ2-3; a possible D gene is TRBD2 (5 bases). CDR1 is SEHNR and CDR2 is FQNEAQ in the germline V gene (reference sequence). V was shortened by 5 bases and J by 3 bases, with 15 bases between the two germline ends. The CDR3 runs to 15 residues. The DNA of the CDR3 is TGTGCCAGCAGCCGAGGGAGCGATAAAACAGATACGCAGTATTTT. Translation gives CASSRGSDKTDTQYF. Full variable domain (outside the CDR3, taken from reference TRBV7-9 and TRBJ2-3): DTGVSQNPRHKITKRGQNVTFRCDPISEHNRLYWYRQTLGQGPEFLTYFQNEAQLEKSRLLSDRFSAERPKGSFSTLEIQRTEQGDSAMYLCASSRGSDKTDTQYFGPGTRLTVL.

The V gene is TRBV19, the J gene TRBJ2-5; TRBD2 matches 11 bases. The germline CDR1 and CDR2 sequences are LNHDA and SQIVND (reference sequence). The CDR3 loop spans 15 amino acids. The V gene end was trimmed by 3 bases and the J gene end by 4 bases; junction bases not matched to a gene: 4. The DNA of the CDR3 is TGTGCCAGTAGTATCACTCTAGCGGGAGGAGAGACCCAGTACTTC. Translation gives CASSITLAGGETQYF.

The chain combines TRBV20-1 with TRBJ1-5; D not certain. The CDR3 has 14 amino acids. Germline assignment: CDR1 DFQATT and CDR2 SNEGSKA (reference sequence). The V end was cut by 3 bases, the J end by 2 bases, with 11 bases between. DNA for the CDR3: TGCAGTGCTAGTCGCGGGCAGGGCAATCAGCCCCAGCATTTT. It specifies CSASRGQGNQPQHF.

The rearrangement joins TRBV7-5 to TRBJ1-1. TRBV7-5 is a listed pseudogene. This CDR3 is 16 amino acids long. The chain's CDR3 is CARSISITRGNTEAFF. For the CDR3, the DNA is TGTGCCAGAAGCATCTCAATTACCCGGGGGAACACTGAAGCTTTCTTT.

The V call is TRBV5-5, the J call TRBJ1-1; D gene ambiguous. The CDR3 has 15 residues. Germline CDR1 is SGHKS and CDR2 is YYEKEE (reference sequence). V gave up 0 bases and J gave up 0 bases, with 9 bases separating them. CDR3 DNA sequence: TGTGCCAGCAGCTTGGTAGAGGGAATGAACACTGAAGCTTTCTTT. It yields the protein CASSLVEGMNTEAFF.

In DNA form, the CDR3 reads TGTGCCAGTAGTACAGGCAATGAGCAGTTCTTC. Protein product: CASSTGNEQFF. The chain uses TRBV19 and TRBJ2-1; D unresolved. This CDR3 is 11 amino acids long. From germline, CDR1 is LNHDA and CDR2 SQIVND (reference sequence). Between the trimmed V and J ends, which lost 4 bases and 6 bases, there was a span of 4 bases.

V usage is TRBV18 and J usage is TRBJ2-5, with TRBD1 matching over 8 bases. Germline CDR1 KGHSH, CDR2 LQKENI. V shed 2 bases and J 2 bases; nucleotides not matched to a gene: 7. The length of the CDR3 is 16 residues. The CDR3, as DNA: TGTGCCAGCTCACCAAATACAGGGGGGAGTCAAGAGACCCAGTACTTC. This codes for CASSPNTGGSQETQYF.

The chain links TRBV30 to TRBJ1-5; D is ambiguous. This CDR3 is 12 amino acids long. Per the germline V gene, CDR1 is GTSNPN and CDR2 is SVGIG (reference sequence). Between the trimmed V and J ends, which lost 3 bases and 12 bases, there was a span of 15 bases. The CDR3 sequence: CAWRADGVNQHF. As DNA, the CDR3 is TGTGCCTGGAGAGCTGACGGAGTTAACCAGCATTTT.

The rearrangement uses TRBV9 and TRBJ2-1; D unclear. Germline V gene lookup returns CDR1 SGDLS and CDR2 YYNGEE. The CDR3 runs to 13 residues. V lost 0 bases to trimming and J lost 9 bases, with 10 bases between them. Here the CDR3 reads CASSVVAGFEQFF. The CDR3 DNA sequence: TGTGCCAGCAGCGTAGTCGCAGGATTTGAGCAGTTCTTC.